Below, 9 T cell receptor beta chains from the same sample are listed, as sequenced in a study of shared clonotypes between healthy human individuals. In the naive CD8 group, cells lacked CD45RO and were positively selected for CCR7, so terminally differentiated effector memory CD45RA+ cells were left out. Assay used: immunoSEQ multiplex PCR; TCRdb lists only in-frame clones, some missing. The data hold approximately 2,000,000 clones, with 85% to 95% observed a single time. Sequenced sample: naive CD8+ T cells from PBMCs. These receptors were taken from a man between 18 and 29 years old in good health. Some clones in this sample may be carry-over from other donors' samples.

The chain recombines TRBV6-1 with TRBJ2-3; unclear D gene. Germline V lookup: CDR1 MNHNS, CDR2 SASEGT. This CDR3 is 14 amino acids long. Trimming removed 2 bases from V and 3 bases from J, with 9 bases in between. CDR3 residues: CASSEKLGTDTQYF. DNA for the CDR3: TGTGCCAGCAGTGAAAAGCTGGGGACAGATACGCAGTATTTT.

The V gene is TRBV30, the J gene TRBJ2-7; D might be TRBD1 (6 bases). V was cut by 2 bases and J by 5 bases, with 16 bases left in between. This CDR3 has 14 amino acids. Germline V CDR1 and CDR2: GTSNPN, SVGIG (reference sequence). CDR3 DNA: TGTGCCTGGAGTCCACGGAACAGGGTCAACGAGCAGTACTTC. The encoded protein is CAWSPRNRVNEQYF.

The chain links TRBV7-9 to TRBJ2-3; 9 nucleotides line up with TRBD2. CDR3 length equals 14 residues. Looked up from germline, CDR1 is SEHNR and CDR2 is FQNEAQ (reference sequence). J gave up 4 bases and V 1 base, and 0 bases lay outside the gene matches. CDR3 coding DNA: TGTGCCAGCAGCTTAGAGCGGGGGGCAGATACGCAGTATTTT. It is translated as CASSLERGADTQYF.

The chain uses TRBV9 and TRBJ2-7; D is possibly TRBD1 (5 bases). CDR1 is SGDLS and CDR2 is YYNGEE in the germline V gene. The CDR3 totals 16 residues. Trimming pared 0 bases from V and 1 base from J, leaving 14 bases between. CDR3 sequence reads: CASSVAPAGPSYEQYF. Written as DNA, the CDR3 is TGTGCCAGCAGCGTAGCCCCGGCAGGGCCATCCTACGAGCAGTACTTC.

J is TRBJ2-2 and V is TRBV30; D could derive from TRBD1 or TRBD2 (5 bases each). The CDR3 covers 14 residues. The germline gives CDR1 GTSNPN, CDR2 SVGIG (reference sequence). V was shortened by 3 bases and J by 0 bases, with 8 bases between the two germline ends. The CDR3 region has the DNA TGTGCCTGGAGGAAGGGACCGAACACCGGGGAGCTGTTTTTT. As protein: CAWRKGPNTGELFF. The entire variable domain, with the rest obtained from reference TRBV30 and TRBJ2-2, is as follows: SQTIHQWPATLVQPVGSPLSLECTVEGTSNPNLYWYRQAAGRGLQLLFYSVGIGQISSEVPQNLSASRPQDRQFILSSKKLLLSDSGFYLCAWRKGPNTGELFFGEGSRLTVL.

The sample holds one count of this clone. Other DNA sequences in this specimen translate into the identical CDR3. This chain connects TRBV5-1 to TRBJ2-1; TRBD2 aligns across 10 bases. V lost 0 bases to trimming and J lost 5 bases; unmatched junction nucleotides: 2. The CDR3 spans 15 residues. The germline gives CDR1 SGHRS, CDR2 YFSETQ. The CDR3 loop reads CASSLGLAGDNEQFF. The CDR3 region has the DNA TGCGCCAGCAGCTTGGGCCTAGCGGGGGACAATGAGCAGTTCTTC.

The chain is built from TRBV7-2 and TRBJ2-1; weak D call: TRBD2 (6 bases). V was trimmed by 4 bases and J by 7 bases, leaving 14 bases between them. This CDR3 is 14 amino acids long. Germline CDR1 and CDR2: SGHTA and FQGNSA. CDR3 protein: CASSSYGTLNEQFF. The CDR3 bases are TGTGCCAGCAGCTCTTATGGGACTCTAAATGAGCAGTTCTTC.

The CDR3 loop reads CASSSQTGGTEAFF. The CDR3 nucleotides are TGTGCCAGCAGCTCCCAGACAGGGGGGACTGAAGCTTTCTTT. V and J are TRBV9 and TRBJ1-1; 9 nucleotides agree with TRBD1. The length of the CDR3 is 14 residues. V was clipped by 4 bases and J by 5 bases; unmatched bases: 6. Germline V CDR1 and CDR2: SGDLS, YYNGEE.

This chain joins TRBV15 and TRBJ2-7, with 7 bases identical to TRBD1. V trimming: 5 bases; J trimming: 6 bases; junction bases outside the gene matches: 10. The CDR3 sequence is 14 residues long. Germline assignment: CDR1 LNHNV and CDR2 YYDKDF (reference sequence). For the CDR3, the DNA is TGTGCCACCAGCTGGGGAACAGGGGCCGGCGAGCAGTACTTC. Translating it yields CATSWGTGAGEQYF.